This T cell receptor (beta chain) is from a study of cytomegalovirus exposure and HLA in healthy donors. In the study overall: Among fewer than 500 genotyped donors, around 80% fell in the Caucasian-associated ancestry cluster.

This PCR relied on a set of 60 Vbeta primers and 13 Jbeta primers. Libraries were prepared by immunoSEQ multiplex PCR; TCRdb keeps only in-frame clonotypes and omits some of them. The sample lists more than 95,000 clones, about 72% seen once, with 4% to 5% in the top ten. Turning to this clone: No antigen is known for it.

The CDR3 extends over 13 amino acids. Germline loops: CDR1 SEHNR, CDR2 FQNEAQ (reference sequence). V lost 5 bases to trimming and J lost 10 bases, with 15 bases between them. General study results and limits: Later work associated 16,951 TCR beta sequences with HLA alleles at 0.05 false discovery rate. When analyzed later, a missense DCLRE1C variant was found to be linked to TCR beta V- and J-gene trimming. Generally TCR sequences proved uncommon, though certain public TCRs appeared in numerous donors.

The specimen sequenced was PBMCs. The sequence came from a man aged 45 to 65 in good health and CMV-seropositive. This sequence joins TRBV7-9 and TRBJ2-1; the D gene is possibly TRBD1 (6 bases). The CDR3, as DNA: TGTGCCAGCAGCAAGGGCAGGGGACACGAGCAGTTCTTC. This codes for CASSKGRGHEQFF.